This TCR beta chain was captured by sequencing in a study of T cells expressing NK-cell markers. CDR3 size: 16 residues. Germline V CDR1 and CDR2: SGHRS, YFSETQ. Reanalyzing the 5' RACE reads, TCRdb keeps one entry per CDR3 protein, without DNA. The sample table includes a few hundred thousand distinct CDR3 sequences. Sequenced sample: blood T cells: a sorted CD56 or NKG2C T cell subset, CD4+ or CD8+ T cells, or bulk PBMC T cells (not recorded which). The sequence was collected from a man between 18 and 35 years old in good health. J is TRBJ2-2 and V is TRBV5-1; TCRdb designates TRBD2, a call that cannot be tested without DNA. The CDR3 region is CASSPRVGAFTGELFF.